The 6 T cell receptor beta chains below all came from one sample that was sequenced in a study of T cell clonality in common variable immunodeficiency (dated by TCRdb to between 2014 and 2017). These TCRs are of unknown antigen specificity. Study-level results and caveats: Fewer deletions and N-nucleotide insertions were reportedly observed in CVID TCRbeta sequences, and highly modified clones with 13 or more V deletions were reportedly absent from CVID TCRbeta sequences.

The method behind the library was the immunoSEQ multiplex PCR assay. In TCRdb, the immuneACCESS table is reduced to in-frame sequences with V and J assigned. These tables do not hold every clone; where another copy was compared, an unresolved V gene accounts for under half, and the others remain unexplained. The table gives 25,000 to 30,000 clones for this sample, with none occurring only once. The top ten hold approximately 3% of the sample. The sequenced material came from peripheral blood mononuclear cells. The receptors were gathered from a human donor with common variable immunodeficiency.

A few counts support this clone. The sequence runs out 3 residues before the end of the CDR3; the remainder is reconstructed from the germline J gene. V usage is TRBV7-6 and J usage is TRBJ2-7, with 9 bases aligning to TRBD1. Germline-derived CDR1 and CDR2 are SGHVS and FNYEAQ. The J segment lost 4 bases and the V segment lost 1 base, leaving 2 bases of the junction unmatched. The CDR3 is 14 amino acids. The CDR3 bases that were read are TGTGCCAGCAGCTTAGGACAGGGGGAATACGAG. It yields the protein CASSLGQGEYE. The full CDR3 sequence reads CASSLGQGEYEQYF.

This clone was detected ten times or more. CDR3 sequence: CSVPGQGETQYF. The sequenced part of the CDR3 DNA is TGCAGCGTCCCGGGCCAGGGAGAGACC. This chain links TRBV29-1 with TRBJ2-5; tentatively, D is TRBD1 (5 bases). The sequenced fragment ends 3 residues before the CDR3 boundary, so the rest is inferred from the germline J gene. Looked up from germline, CDR1 is SQVTM and CDR2 is ANQGSEA. Deletions cut 6 bases from V and 4 bases from J, with 12 bases between. CDR3 length: 12 amino acids.

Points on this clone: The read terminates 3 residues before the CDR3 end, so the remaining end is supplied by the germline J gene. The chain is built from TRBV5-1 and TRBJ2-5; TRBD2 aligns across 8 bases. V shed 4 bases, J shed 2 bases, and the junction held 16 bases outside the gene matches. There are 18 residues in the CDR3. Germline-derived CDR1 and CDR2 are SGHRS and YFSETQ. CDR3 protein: CASSQAAGGRVGQETQYF. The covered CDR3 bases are TGCGCCAGCAGCCAGGCGGCGGGGGGACGAGTTGGGCAAGAGACC.

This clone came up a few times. This CDR3 reads CASSGGPGSNQPQHF. The CDR3 bases that were read are TGTGCCAGCAGTGGTGGACCGGGGAGCAATCAGCCC. The chain couples TRBV2 to TRBJ1-5; D is unresolved. The sequence runs out 3 residues before the end of the CDR3; the remainder is reconstructed from the germline J gene. There are 15 residues in the CDR3. Germline CDR1 reads SNHLY; CDR2 reads FYNNEI. The V and J ends lost 4 bases and 1 base respectively, with 11 bases between them.

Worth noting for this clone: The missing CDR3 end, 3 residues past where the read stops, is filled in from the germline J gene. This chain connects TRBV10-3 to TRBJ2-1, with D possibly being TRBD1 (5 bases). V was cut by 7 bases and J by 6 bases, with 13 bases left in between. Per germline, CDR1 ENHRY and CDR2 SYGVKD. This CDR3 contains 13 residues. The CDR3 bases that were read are TGTGCCATCATGGGGCTATCCGGCAATGAG. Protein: CAIMGLSGNE. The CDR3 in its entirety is CAIMGLSGNEQFF.

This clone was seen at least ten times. Here the CDR3 reads CASSYGRSHRGNEKLFF. The sequenced part of the CDR3 DNA is TGTGCCAGCAGTTACGGCCGTTCACATCGGGGGAATGAAAAA. The rearrangement links TRBV6-2 or TRBV6-3 to TRBJ1-4, with a tentative D call TRBD1 (5 bases). The sequenced fragment ends 3 residues before the CDR3 boundary, so the rest is inferred from the germline J gene. V lost 2 bases, J lost 5 bases, and 18 bases lay in between. Looked up from germline, CDR1 is MNHEY and CDR2 is SVGEGT. The CDR3 has 17 amino acids.